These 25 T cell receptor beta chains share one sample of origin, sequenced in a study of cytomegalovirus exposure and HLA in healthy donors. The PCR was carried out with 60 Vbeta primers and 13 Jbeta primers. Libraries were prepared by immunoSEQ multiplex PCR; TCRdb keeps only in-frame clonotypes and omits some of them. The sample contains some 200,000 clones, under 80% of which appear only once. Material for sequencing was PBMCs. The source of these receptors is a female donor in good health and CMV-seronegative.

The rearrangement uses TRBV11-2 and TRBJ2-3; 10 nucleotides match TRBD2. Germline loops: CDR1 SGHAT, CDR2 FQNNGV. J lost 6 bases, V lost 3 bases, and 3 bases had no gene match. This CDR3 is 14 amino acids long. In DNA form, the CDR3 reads TGTGCCAGCAGCTTGAGCGGGGGGGCCGATACGCAGTATTTT. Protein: CASSLSGGADTQYF.

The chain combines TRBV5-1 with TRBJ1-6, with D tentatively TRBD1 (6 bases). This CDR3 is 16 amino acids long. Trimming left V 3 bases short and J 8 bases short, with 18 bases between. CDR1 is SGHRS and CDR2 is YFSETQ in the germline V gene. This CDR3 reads CASSWEGGQNYSPLHF. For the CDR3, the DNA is TGCGCCAGCAGCTGGGAGGGAGGACAGAACTATTCACCCCTCCACTTT.

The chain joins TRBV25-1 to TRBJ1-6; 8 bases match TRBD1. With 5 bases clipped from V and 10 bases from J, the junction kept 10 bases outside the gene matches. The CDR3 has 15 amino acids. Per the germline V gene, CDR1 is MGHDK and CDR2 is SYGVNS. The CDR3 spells CASSSTGGWRSPLHF. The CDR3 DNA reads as TGTGCCAGCAGTTCCACAGGGGGATGGAGATCACCCCTCCACTTT.

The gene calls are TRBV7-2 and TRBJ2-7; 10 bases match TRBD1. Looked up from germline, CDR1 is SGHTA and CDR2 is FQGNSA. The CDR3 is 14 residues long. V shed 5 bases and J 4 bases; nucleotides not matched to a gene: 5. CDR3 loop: CASSPTGGGYEQYF. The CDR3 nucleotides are TGTGCCAGCAGCCCGACAGGGGGCGGGTACGAGCAGTACTTC.

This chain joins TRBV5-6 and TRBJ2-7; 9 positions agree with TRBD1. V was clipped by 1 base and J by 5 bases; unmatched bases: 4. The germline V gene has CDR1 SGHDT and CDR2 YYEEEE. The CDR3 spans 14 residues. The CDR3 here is CASSLTGTGNEQYF. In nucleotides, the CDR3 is TGTGCCAGCAGCTTGACCGGGACAGGGAACGAGCAGTACTTC. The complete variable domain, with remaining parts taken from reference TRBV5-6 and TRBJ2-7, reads DAGVTQSPTHLIKTRGQQVTLRCSPKSGHDTVSWYQQALGQGPQFIFQYYEEEERQRGNFPDRFSGHQFPNYSSELNVNALLLGDSALYLCASSLTGTGNEQYFGPGTRLTVT.

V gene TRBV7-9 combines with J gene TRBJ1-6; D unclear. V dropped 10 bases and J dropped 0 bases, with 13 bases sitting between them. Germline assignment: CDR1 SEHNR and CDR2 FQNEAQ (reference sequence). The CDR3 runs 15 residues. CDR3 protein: CATRRGGSYNSPLHF. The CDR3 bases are TGTGCCACCCGCCGGGGAGGCTCCTATAATTCACCCCTCCACTTT.

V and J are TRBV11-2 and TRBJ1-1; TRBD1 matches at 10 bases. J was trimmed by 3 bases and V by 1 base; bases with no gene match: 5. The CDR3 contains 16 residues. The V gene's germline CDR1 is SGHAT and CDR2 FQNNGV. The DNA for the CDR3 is TGTGCCAGCAGCTTAGTTTTGGGACAGGGGTACACTGAAGCTTTCTTT. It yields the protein CASSLVLGQGYTEAFF.

The CDR3 DNA is TGTGCCAGCAGCTACAGGGGGCCCGTCTATGGCTACACCTTC. The encoded protein is CASSYRGPVYGYTF. V and J are TRBV6-5 and TRBJ1-2, with 9 nucleotides matching TRBD1. The V segment lost 6 bases and the J segment 4 bases; nucleotides outside the gene matches: 6. Germline CDR1 reads MNHEY; CDR2 reads SVGAGI. There are 14 residues in the CDR3.

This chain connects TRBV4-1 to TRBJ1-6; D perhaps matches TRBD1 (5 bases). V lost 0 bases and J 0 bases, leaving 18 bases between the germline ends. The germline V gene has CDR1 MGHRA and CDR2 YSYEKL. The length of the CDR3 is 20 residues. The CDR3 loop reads CASSQDTGRRGSSYNSPLHF. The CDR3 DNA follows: TGCGCCAGCAGCCAAGATACAGGTCGGCGCGGGAGCTCCTATAATTCACCCCTCCACTTT.

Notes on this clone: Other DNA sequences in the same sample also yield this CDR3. The DNA for the CDR3 is TGCGCCAGCAGCCAGGAGGGGGGGTACGAGCAGTACTTC. This gives the protein CASSQEGGYEQYF. The genes are TRBV4-1 and TRBJ2-7, with D possibly matching TRBD2 (7 bases). Trimming pared 3 bases from V and 4 bases from J, leaving 10 bases between. The CDR3 has 13 residues. Germline V gene lookup returns CDR1 MGHRA and CDR2 YSYEKL.

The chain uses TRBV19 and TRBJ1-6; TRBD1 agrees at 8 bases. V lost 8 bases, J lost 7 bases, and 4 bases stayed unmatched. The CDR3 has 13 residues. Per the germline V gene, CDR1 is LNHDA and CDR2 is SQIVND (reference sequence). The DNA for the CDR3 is TGTGCCAGTTCGGACAGGGTGAATTCACCCCTCCACTTT. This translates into CASSDRVNSPLHF.

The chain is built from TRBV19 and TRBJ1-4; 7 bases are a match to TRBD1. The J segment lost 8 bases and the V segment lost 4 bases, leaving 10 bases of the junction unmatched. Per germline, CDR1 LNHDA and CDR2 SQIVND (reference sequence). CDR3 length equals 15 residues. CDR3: CASSTPPDRTEKLFF. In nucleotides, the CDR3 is TGTGCCAGTAGTACACCTCCGGACAGGACCGAAAAACTGTTTTTT.

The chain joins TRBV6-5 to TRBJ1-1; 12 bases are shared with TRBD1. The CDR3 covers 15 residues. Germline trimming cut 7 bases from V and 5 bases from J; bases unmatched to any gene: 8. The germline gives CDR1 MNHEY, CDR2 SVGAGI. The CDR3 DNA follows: TGTGCCAGCAAAGGGGACAGGGGGCTGTGGACTGAAGCTTTCTTT. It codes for CASKGDRGLWTEAFF.

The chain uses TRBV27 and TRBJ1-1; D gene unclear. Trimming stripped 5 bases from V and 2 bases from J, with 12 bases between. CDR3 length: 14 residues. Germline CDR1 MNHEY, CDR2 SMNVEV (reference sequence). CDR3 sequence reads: CASSEIGSNTEAFF. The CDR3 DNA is TGTGCCAGCAGTGAGATAGGGAGTAACACTGAAGCTTTCTTT.

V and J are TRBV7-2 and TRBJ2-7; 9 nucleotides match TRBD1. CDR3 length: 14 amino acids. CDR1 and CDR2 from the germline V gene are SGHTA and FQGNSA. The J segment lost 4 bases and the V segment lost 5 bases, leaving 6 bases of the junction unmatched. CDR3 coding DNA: TGTGCCAGCAGCACGGACAGGGGCCCTTACGAGCAGTACTTC. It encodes CASSTDRGPYEQYF.

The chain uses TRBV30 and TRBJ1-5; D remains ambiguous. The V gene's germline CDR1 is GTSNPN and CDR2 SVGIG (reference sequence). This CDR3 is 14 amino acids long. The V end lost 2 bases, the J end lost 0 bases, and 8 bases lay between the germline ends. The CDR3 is CAWSRSYSNQPQHF. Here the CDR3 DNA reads TGTGCCTGGAGTCGATCCTATAGCAATCAGCCCCAGCATTTT.

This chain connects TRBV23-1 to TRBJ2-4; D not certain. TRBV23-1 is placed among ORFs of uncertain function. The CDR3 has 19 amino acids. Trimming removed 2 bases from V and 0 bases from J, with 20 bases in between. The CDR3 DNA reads TGCGCCAGCAGTCAAGGATCAGGCGAAACCCTCCTAGCCAAAAACATTCAGTACTTC. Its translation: CASSQGSGETLLAKNIQYF.

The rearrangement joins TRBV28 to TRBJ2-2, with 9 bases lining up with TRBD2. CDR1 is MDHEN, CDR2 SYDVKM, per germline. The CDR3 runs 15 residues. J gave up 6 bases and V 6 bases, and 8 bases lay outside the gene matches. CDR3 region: CASSPGRGGPGELFF. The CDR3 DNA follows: TGTGCCAGCAGCCCCGGGCGGGGGGGCCCCGGGGAGCTGTTTTTT. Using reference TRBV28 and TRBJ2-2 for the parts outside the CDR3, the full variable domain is DVKVTQSSRYLVKRTGEKVFLECVQDMDHENMFWYRQDPGLGLRLIYFSYDVKMKEKGDIPEGYSVSREKKERFSLILESASTNQTSMYLCASSPGRGGPGELFFGEGSRLTVL.

The DNA for the CDR3 is TGTGCCAGCAGCTCGGGACAGGGAGCGAGCTCCTACGAGCAGTACTTC. Translated, it gives CASSSGQGASSYEQYF. The rearrangement uses TRBV7-9 and TRBJ2-7, with 9 bases lining up with TRBD1. The CDR3 loop spans 16 amino acids. Unmatched junction bases numbered 7, after V lost 4 bases and J lost 0 bases. Germline lookup yields CDR1 SEHNR and CDR2 FQNEAQ (reference sequence).

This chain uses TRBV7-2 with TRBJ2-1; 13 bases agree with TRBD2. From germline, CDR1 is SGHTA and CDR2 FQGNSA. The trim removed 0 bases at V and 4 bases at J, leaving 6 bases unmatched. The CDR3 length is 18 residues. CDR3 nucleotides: TGTGCCAGCAGCTTAGCGAGGGGACTAGCGGGACTGTACAATGAGCAGTTCTTC. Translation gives CASSLARGLAGLYNEQFF.

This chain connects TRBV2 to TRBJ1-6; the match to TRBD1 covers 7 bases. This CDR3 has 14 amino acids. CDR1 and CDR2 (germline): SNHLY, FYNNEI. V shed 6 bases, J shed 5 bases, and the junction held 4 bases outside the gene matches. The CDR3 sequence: CASRGQRNNSPLHF. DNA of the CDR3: TGTGCCAGCAGGGGACAGCGCAATAATTCACCCCTCCACTTT.

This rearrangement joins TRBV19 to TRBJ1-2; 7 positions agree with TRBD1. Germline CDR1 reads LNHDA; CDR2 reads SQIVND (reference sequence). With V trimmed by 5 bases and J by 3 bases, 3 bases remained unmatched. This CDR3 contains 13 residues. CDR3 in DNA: TGTGCCAGTAGTGGCAGGGGGTACTATGGCTACACCTTC. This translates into CASSGRGYYGYTF. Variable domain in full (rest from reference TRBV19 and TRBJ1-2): DGGITQSPKYLFRKEGQNVTLSCEQNLNHDAMYWYRQDPGQGLRLIYYSQIVNDFQKGDIAEGYSVSREKKESFPLTVTSAQKNPTAFYLCASSGRGYYGYTFGSGTRLTVV.

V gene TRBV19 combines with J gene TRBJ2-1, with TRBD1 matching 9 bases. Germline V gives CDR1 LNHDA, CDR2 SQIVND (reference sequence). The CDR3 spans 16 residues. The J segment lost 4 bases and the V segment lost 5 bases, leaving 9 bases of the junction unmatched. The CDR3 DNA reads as TGTGCCAGTAGTGCCTCCGGGACAGGGAGATACAATGAGCAGTTCTTC. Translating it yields CASSASGTGRYNEQFF.

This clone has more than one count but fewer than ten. The CDR3 protein is CASSLDGQGAMNEQFF. The DNA of the CDR3 is TGTGCCAGCAGCTTAGATGGACAGGGGGCAATGAATGAGCAGTTCTTC. The chain carries TRBV11-3 and TRBJ2-1, with 11 bases matching TRBD1. CDR3 size: 16 residues. V lost 0 bases, J lost 7 bases, and 5 bases stayed unmatched. Germline loops: CDR1 SGHNT, CDR2 YENEEA. Drawing the rest from reference TRBV11-3 and TRBJ2-1, the complete variable domain is EAGVVQSPRYKIIEKKQPVAFWCNPISGHNTLYWYLQNLGQGPELLIRYENEEAVDDSQLPKDRFSAERLKGVDSTLKIQPAELGDSAVYLCASSLDGQGAMNEQFFGPGTRLTVL.

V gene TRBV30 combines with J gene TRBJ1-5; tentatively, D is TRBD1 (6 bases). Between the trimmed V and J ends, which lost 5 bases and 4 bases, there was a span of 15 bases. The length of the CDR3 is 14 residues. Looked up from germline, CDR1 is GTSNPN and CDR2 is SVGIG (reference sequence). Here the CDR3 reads CAWGGDTKNQPQHF. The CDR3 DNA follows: TGTGCCTGGGGGGGGGACACCAAAAATCAGCCCCAGCATTTT. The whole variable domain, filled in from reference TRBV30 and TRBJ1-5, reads SQTIHQWPATLVQPVGSPLSLECTVEGTSNPNLYWYRQAAGRGLQLLFYSVGIGQISSEVPQNLSASRPQDRQFILSSKKLLLSDSGFYLCAWGGDTKNQPQHFGDGTRLSIL.